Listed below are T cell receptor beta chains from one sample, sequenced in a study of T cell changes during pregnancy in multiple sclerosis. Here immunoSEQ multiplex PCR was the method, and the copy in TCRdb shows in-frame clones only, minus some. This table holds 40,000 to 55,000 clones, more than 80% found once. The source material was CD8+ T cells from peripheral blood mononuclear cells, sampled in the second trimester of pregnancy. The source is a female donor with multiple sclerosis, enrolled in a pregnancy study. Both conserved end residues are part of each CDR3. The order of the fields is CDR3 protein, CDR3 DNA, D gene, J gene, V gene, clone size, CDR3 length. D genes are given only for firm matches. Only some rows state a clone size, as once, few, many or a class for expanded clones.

CATSRVSGGAVDEQFF,TGTGCCACCAGCAGAGTCTCGGGGGGGGCCGTAGATGAGCAGTTCTTC,TRBD2,TRBJ2-1,TRBV15,NA,16
CASGASDTDTQYF,TGTGCCAGCGGAGCCAGTGACACAGATACGCAGTATTTT,NA,TRBJ2-3,TRBV6-4,NA,13
CASNFGQSSYNSPLHF,TGTGCCAGCAACTTTGGACAGAGCTCCTATAATTCACCCCTCCACTTT,NA,TRBJ1-6,TRBV5-8,NA,16
CASSVGTGGYTF,TGTGCCAGCAGCGTAGGCACAGGCGGCTACACCTTC,NA,TRBJ1-2,TRBV9,NA,12
CASSLASDKSENYGYTF,TGTGCCAGCAGCTTAGCTTCAGACAAGTCCGAGAACTATGGCTACACCTTC,NA,TRBJ1-2,TRBV11-2,once,17
CASSLAEHDSYEQYF,TGTGCCAGCAGCTTAGCTGAACACGACTCCTACGAGCAGTACTTC,NA,TRBJ2-7,TRBV7-9,NA,15
CASTPVQTEAFF,TGTGCCAGCACGCCAGTCCAGACAGAAGCTTTCTTT,NA,TRBJ1-1,TRBV14,NA,12
CASSQWQNTEAFF,TGCGCCAGCAGCCAATGGCAGAACACTGAAGCTTTCTTT,NA,TRBJ1-1,TRBV4-1,NA,13
CASSRTGNPDTQYF,TGCGCCAGCAGCAGAACAGGGAACCCAGATACGCAGTATTTT,NA,TRBJ2-3,TRBV5-1,once,14
CSVESPPGEAFF,TGCAGCGTTGAGAGTCCGCCCGGTGAAGCTTTCTTT,NA,TRBJ1-1,TRBV29-1,NA,12
CASSQDQGRNTEAFF,TGCGCCAGCAGCCAAGATCAGGGGCGGAACACTGAAGCTTTCTTT,NA,TRBJ1-1,TRBV4-1,NA,15
CASSVVGLAGDEQFF,TGTGCCAGCAGCGTAGTGGGACTAGCCGGGGATGAGCAGTTCTTC,TRBD2,TRBJ2-1,TRBV9,NA,15
CASSSPGAGEQYF,TGTGCCAGCAGCTCCCCAGGGGCTGGGGAGCAGTACTTC,NA,TRBJ2-7,TRBV5-5,NA,13
CASSGWNRDNEQFF,TGTGCCAGCAGTGGTTGGAACAGAGACAATGAGCAGTTCTTC,NA,TRBJ2-1,TRBV2,NA,14
CASSPGADTQYF,TGTGCCAGCAGCCCAGGGGCAGATACGCAGTATTTT,NA,TRBJ2-3,TRBV6-5,NA,12
CASSKGPGGFDLDTEAFF,TGTGCCAGCAGCAAAGGCCCAGGGGGCTTTGATTTGGACACTGAAGCTTTCTTT,NA,TRBJ1-1,TRBV21-1,NA,18
CASSLMGAGVTGELFF,TGTGCCAGCAGTTTAATGGGGGCAGGGGTAACCGGGGAGCTGTTTTTT,NA,TRBJ2-2,TRBV28,NA,16
CASRAGNWDTGELFF,TGTGCCAGCAGGGCAGGGAATTGGGACACCGGGGAGCTGTTTTTT,NA,TRBJ2-2,TRBV6-1,NA,15
CAWTGLGTEAFF,TGTGCCTGGACAGGGTTGGGGACTGAAGCTTTCTTT,NA,TRBJ1-1,TRBV30,NA,12
CASSYMFTGTGDQETQYF,TGCGCCAGCAGCTATATGTTTACCGGGACAGGGGACCAAGAGACCCAGTACTTC,TRBD1,TRBJ2-5,TRBV5-1,NA,18
CASSFGVGASLYGYTF,TGTGCCAGCAGCTTCGGGGTGGGGGCTTCCCTTTATGGCTACACCTTC,NA,TRBJ1-2,TRBV5-6,NA,16
CASSYTSGSTEAFF,TGTGCCAGCAGTTACACTTCAGGGTCCACTGAAGCTTTCTTT,NA,TRBJ1-1,TRBV6-5,NA,14
CASSFSGRAFNEQFF,TGTGCCAGCAGCTTTAGCGGGAGGGCCTTCAATGAGCAGTTCTTC,TRBD2,TRBJ2-1,TRBV11-3,NA,15
CASSHRLAGGTDTQYF,TGCGCCAGCAGCCACCGACTAGCGGGGGGCACAGATACGCAGTATTTT,TRBD2,TRBJ2-3,TRBV4-1,NA,16
CASSFGGRVGYEQFF,TGCGCCAGCAGCTTTGGCGGGAGAGTCGGGTATGAGCAGTTCTTC,TRBD2,TRBJ2-1,TRBV5-1,NA,15
CASRRFSSSTDTQYF,TGTGCCAGCAGGAGGTTTAGTTCTAGCACAGATACGCAGTATTTT,NA,TRBJ2-3,TRBV2,NA,15
CASSALPGNTDTQYF,TGTGCCAGCAGTGCCCTTCCCGGGAATACAGATACGCAGTATTTT,NA,TRBJ2-3,TRBV6-1,NA,15
CASSLGQGLMPNEQFF,TGTGCCAGCAGCTTAGGACAGGGACTAATGCCCAATGAGCAGTTCTTC,NA,TRBJ2-1,TRBV13,NA,16
CASRSQGAALEPQHF,TGTGCCAGCAGATCTCAGGGGGCGGCTCTCGAGCCCCAGCATTTT,TRBD1,TRBJ1-5,TRBV6-5,NA,15
CASSGLAGDQETQYF,TGTGCCAGCAGCGGACTAGCGGGGGACCAAGAGACCCAGTACTTC,TRBD2,TRBJ2-5,TRBV9,NA,15
CASSVGGSGTANYGYTF,TGTGCCAGCAGCGTAGGAGGGTCGGGGACAGCTAACTATGGCTACACCTTC,TRBD1,TRBJ1-2,TRBV2,NA,17
CASSLVSGPEYNEQFF,TGTGCCAGCAGCTTAGTGTCAGGGCCCGAATACAATGAGCAGTTCTTC,NA,TRBJ2-1,TRBV7-2,NA,16
CASSLGAGELSYNEQFF,TGTGCCAGCAGCTTAGGGGCAGGGGAATTGTCCTACAATGAGCAGTTCTTC,NA,TRBJ2-1,TRBV13,NA,17
CASSLWEETLENIQYF,TGTGCCAGCAGTTTATGGGAGGAAACTTTGGAAAACATTCAGTACTTC,NA,TRBJ2-4,TRBV28,once,16
CASGQIMNTEAFF,TGCGCCAGCGGTCAGATCATGAACACTGAAGCTTTCTTT,NA,TRBJ1-1,TRBV10-2,NA,13
CASSQATGPFNEQFF,TGTGCCAGCAGCCAAGCGACAGGGCCGTTCAATGAGCAGTTCTTC,TRBD1,TRBJ2-1,TRBV7-6,once,15
CASSVEPLIGADTQYF,TGTGCCAGCAGCGTAGAGCCTCTAATAGGGGCAGATACGCAGTATTTT,NA,TRBJ2-3,TRBV9,NA,16
CAISVGGKGEKLFF,TGTGCCATCAGTGTCGGAGGGAAGGGGGAAAAACTGTTTTTT,NA,TRBJ1-4,TRBV10-3,NA,14
CASSPEANTEAFF,TGTGCCAGCAGCCCCGAGGCGAACACTGAAGCTTTCTTT,NA,TRBJ1-1,TRBV6-5,NA,13
CASSLELNEQFF,TGTGCCAGCAGCTTGGAGCTGAATGAGCAGTTCTTC,NA,TRBJ2-1,TRBV5-4,NA,12
CASNGGIQATNEKLFF,TGTGCCAGCAATGGCGGGATACAGGCAACTAATGAAAAACTGTTTTTT,NA,TRBJ1-4,TRBV2,NA,16
CASSFRSYEQYF,TGTGCCAGCAGCTTCAGGTCCTACGAGCAGTACTTC,NA,TRBJ2-7,TRBV5-5,NA,12
CASSMGAMNTEAFF,TGTGCCAGTAGTATGGGGGCCATGAACACTGAAGCTTTCTTT,NA,TRBJ1-1,TRBV19,NA,14
CASGLGGPTEAFF,TGTGCCAGCGGGCTAGGGGGCCCCACTGAAGCTTTCTTT,TRBD1,TRBJ1-1,TRBV27,NA,13
CASSQEGQGADGYTF,TGTGCCAGCAGCCAAGAGGGTCAGGGGGCAGATGGCTACACCTTC,TRBD1,TRBJ1-2,TRBV14,NA,15
CASIVTGGGTEAFF,TGTGCCAGCATCGTCACAGGGGGCGGCACTGAAGCTTTCTTT,TRBD1,TRBJ1-1,TRBV5-4,NA,14
CASSEDSGGRETQYF,TGTGCCAGCAGTGAGGATAGCGGGGGAAGGGAGACCCAGTACTTC,TRBD2,TRBJ2-5,TRBV2,NA,15
CASTSPGQGYEQYF,TGTGCCAGCACCTCCCCGGGACAGGGCTACGAGCAGTACTTC,TRBD1,TRBJ2-7,TRBV6-5,NA,14
CASTTGATEAFF,TGTGCCAGTACCACAGGGGCCACTGAAGCTTTCTTT,TRBD1,TRBJ1-1,TRBV19,once,12
CASSLGDTEAFF,TGTGCCAGCAGCTTGGGGGACACCGAAGCTTTCTTT,NA,TRBJ1-1,TRBV5-6,NA,12
CASTTGNEQYF,TGTGCCAGCACCACAGGGAACGAGCAGTACTTC,NA,TRBJ2-7,TRBV5-6,NA,11
CASSEGPVDSVHGYTF,TGCGCCAGCAGTGAGGGACCTGTGGACAGTGTCCATGGCTACACCTTC,NA,TRBJ1-2,TRBV10-1,NA,16
CASLYPSYEQYF,TGTGCCAGTCTCTACCCTTCCTACGAGCAGTACTTC,NA,TRBJ2-7,TRBV6-1,NA,12